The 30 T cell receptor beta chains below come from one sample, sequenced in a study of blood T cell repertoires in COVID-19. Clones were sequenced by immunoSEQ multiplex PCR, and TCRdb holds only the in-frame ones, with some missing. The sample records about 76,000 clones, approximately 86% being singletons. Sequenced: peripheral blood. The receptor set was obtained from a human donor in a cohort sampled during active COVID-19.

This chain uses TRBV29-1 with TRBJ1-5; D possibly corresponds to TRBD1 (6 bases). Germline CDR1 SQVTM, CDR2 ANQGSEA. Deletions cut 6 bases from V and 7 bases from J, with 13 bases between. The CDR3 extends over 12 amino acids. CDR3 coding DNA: TGCAGCGTCACAGGGACGGCGCAGCCCCAGCATTTT. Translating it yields CSVTGTAQPQHF.

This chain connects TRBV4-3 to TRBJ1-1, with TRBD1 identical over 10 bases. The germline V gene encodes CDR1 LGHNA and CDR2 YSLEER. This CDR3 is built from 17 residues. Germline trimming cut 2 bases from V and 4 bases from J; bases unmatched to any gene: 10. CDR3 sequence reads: CASSQWDRGRESTEAFF. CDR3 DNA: TGCGCCAGCAGCCAATGGGACAGGGGACGGGAGAGCACTGAAGCTTTCTTT.

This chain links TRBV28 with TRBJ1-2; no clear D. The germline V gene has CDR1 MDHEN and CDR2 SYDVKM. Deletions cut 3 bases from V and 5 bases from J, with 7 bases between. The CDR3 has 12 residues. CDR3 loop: CASSFEQYGYTF. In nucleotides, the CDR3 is TGTGCCAGCAGTTTTGAACAGTATGGCTACACCTTC.

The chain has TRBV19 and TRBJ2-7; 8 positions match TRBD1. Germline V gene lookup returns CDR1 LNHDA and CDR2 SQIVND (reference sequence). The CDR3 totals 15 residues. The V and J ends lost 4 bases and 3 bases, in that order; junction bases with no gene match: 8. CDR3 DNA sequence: TGTGCCAGTAGTAGCCGGACAGGGACAGACTACGAGCAGTACTTC. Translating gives CASSSRTGTDYEQYF.

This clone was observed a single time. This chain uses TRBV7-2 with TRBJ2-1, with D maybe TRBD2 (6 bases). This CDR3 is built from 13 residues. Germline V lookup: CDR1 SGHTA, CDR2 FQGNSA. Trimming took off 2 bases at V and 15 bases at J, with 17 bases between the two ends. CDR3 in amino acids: CASSLWAGSPGFF. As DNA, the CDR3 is TGTGCCAGCAGCTTATGGGCGGGGTCCCCTGGGTTCTTC.

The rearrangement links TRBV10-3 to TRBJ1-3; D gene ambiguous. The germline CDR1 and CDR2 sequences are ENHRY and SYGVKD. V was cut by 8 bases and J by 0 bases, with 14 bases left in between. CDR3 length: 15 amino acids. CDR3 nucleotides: TGTGCCATCGGGGAGGGAGCCAACTCTGGAAACACCATATATTTT. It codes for CAIGEGANSGNTIYF.

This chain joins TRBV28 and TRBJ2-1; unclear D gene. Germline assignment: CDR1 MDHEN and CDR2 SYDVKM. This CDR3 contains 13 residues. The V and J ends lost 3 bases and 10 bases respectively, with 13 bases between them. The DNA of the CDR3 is TGTGCCAGCAGTTTGCCCCCGGTTCGGGAGCAGTTCTTC. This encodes CASSLPPVREQFF.

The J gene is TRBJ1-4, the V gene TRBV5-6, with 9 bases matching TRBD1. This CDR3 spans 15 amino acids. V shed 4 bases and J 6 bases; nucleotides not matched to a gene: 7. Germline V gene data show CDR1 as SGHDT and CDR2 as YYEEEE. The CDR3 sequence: CASSLSGQGHEKLFF. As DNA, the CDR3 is TGTGCCAGCAGCCTCTCGGGACAGGGACATGAAAAACTGTTTTTT.

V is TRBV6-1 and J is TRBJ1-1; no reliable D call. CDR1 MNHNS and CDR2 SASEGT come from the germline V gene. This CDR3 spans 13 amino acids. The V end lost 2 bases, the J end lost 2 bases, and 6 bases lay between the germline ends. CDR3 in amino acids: CASSEHLNTEAFF. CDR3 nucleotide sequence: TGTGCCAGCAGTGAACATCTAAACACTGAAGCTTTCTTT.

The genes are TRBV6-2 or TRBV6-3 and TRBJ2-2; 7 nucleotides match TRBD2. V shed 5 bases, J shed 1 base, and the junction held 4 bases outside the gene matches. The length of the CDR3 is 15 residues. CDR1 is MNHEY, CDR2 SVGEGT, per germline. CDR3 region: CASSKTSLNTGELFF. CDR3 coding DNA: TGTGCCAGCAGTAAGACTAGCTTGAACACCGGGGAGCTGTTTTTT.

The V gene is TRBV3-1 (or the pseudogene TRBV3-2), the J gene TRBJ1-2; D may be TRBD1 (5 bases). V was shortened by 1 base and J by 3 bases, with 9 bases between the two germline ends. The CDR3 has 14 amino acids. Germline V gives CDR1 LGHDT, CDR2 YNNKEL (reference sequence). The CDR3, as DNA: TGTGCCAGCAGCCAAGTTGGGGCCTACTATGGCTACACCTTC. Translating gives CASSQVGAYYGYTF.

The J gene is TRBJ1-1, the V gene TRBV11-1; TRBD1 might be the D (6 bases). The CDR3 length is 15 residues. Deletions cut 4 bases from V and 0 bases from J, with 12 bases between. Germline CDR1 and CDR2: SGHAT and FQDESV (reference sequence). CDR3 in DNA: TGTGCCAGCAGCTCGAGTGACAGGCTGAACACTGAAGCTTTCTTT. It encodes CASSSSDRLNTEAFF.

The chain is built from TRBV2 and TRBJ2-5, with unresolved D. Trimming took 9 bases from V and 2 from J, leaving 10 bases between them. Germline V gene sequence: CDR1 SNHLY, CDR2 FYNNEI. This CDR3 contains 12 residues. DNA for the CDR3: TGTGCCAGTGCTGCAGGACAAGAGACCCAGTACTTC. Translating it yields CASAAGQETQYF. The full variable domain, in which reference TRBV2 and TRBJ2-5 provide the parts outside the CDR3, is EPEVTQTPSHQVTQMGQEVILRCVPISNHLYFYWYRQILGQKVEFLVSFYNNEISEKSEIFDDQFSVERPDGSNFTLKIRSTKLEDSAMYFCASAAGQETQYFGPGTRLLVL.

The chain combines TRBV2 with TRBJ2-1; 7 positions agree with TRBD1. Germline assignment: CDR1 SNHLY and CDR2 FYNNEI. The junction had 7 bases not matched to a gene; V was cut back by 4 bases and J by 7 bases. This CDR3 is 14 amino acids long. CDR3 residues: CASSVKGAGNEQFF. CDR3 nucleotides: TGTGCCAGCAGTGTTAAGGGGGCCGGGAATGAGCAGTTCTTC.

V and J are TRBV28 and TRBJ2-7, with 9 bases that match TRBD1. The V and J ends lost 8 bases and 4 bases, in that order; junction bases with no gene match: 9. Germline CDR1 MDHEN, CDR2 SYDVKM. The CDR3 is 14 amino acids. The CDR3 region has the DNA TGTGCCAGCCGAATCCCGGGACAGGGATACGAGCAGTACTTC. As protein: CASRIPGQGYEQYF. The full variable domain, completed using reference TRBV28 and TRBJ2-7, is DVKVTQSSRYLVKRTGEKVFLECVQDMDHENMFWYRQDPGLGLRLIYFSYDVKMKEKGDIPEGYSVSREKKERFSLILESASTNQTSMYLCASRIPGQGYEQYFGPGTRLTVT.

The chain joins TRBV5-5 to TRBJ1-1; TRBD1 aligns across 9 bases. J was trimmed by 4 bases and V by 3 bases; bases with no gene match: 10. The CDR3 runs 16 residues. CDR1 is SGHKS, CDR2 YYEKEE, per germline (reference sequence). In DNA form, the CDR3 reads TGTGCCAGCAGCTGGGGAAATACAGGGGGCGGCACTGAAGCTTTCTTT. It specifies CASSWGNTGGGTEAFF. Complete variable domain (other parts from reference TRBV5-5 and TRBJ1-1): DAGVTQSPTHLIKTRGQQVTLRCSPISGHKSVSWYQQVLGQGPQFIFQYYEKEERGRGNFPDRFSARQFPNYSSELNVNALLLGDSALYLCASSWGNTGGGTEAFFGQGTRLTVV.

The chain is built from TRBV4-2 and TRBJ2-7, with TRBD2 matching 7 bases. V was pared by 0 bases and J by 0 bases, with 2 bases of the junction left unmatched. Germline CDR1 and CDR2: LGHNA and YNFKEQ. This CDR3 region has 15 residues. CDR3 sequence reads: CASSQEWDYSYEQYF. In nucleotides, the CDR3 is TGTGCCAGCAGCCAAGAATGGGACTACTCCTACGAGCAGTACTTC.

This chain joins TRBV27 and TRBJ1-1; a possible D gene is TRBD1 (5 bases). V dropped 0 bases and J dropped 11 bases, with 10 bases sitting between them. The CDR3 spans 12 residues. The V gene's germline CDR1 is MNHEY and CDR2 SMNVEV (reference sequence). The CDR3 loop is CASSLSGRAAFF. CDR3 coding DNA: TGTGCCAGCAGTTTATCCGGCAGGGCGGCTTTCTTT.

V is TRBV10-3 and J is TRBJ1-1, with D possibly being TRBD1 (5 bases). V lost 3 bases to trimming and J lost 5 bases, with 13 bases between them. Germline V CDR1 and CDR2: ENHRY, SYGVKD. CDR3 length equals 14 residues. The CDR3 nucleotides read TGTGCCATCAGTGACCAGGGCGGTGGAACTGAAGCTTTCTTT. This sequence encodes CAISDQGGGTEAFF.

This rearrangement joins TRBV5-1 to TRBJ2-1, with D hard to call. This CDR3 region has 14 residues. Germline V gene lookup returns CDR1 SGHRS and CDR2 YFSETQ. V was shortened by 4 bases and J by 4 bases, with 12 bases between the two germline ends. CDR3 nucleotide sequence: TGCGCCAGCAGCCGTACGACAAATTACAATGAGCAGTTCTTC. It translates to CASSRTTNYNEQFF.

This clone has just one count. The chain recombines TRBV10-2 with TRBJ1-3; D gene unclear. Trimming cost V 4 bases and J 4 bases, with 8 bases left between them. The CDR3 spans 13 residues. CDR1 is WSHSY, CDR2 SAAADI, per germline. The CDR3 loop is CASSVLAGNTIYF. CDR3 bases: TGCGCCAGCAGTGTTCTCGCGGGAAACACCATATATTTT.

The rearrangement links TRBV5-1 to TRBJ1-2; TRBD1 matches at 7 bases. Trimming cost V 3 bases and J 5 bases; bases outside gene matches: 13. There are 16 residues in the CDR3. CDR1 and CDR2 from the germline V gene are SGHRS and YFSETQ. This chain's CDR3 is CASSSLAGTAFYGYTF. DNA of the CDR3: TGCGCCAGCAGCTCCCTCGCCGGGACAGCTTTTTATGGCTACACCTTC.

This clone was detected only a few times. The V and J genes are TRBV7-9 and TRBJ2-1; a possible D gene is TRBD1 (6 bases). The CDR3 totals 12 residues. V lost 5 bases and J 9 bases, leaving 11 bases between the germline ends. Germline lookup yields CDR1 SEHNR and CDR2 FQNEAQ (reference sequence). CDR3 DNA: TGTGCCAGCAGCCGACAGGCACCTGAGCAGTTCTTC. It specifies CASSRQAPEQFF.

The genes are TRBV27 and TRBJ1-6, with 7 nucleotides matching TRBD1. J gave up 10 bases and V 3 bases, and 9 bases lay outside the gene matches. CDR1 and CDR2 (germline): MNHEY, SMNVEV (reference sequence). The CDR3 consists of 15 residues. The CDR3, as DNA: TGTGCCAGCAGTTTTCGAGGGGGCGAGGGATCACCCCTCCACTTT. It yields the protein CASSFRGGEGSPLHF.

Written as DNA, the CDR3 is TGCGCCAGCAGCTTCGGCAGGGGGCAGGATGAGCAGTTCTTC. It specifies CASSFGRGQDEQFF. This rearrangement joins TRBV5-1 to TRBJ2-1; 8 bases line up with TRBD1. Germline V gene lookup returns CDR1 SGHRS and CDR2 YFSETQ. The CDR3 covers 14 residues. V trimming: 2 bases; J trimming: 8 bases; junction bases outside the gene matches: 6.

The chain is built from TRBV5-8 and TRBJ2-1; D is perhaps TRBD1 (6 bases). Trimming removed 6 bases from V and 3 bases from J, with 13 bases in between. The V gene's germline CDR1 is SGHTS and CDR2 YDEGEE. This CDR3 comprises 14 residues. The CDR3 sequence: CASTLGTFYNEQFF. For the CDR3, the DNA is TGTGCCAGCACCTTAGGGACATTCTACAATGAGCAGTTCTTC.

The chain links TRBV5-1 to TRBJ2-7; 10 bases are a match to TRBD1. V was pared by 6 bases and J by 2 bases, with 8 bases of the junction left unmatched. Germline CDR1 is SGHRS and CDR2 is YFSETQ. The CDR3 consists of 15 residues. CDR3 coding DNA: TGCGCCAGCACCCTGGGGACAGGGGCCCCCTACGAGCAGTACTTC. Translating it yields CASTLGTGAPYEQYF.

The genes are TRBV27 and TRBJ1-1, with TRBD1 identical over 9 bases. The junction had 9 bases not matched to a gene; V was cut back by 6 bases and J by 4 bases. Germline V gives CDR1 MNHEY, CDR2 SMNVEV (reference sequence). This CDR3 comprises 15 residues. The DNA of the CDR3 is TGTGCCAGCAGAATACAGGGGGCGTATGGCACTGAAGCTTTCTTT. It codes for CASRIQGAYGTEAFF.

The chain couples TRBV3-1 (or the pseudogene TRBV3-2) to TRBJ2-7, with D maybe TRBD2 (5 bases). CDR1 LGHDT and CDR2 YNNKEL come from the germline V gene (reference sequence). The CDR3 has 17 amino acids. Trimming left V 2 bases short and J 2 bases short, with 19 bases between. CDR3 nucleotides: TGTGCCAGCAGCCAAAAGGAGGAACCCAGAGTTACCTACGAGCAGTACTTC. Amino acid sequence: CASSQKEEPRVTYEQYF.

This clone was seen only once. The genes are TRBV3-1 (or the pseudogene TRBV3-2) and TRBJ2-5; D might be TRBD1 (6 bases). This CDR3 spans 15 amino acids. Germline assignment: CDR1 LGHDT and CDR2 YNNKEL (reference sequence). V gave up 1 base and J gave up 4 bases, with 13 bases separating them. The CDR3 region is CASSQAGAGSETQYF. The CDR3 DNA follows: TGTGCCAGCAGCCAAGCAGGGGCAGGGTCAGAGACCCAGTACTTC.